This T cell receptor (beta chain) came from a study of graft-versus-host responses after intestinal transplantation. Study information: All recipients were transplanted with multivisceral, liver-intestinal, or isolated intestinal grafts. Among the recipients, all got anti-thymocyte globulin induction and then tacrolimus and steroids for around 3 years. Study-wide results and caveats: Early post-transplant HvG declines were associated with peak circulating GvH clone levels. High graft-versus-host to host-versus-graft clonal ratios were found in allografts of patients who had graft-donor T cell macrochimerism.

CDR3 length: 15 amino acids. Per germline, CDR1 MGHRA and CDR2 YSYEKL. Between the trimmed V and J ends, which lost 0 bases and 4 bases, there was a span of 10 bases. Measured with immunoSEQ multiplex PCR; TCRdb has only the in-frame clones, and not every one. Altogether over 100,000 clones are present, more than 85% being singletons, with the ten largest covering approximately 1.2%. This clone has only one observation. The antigen remains undetermined. The chain uses TRBV4-1 and TRBJ1-5; D not certain. Material: unstimulated CD8+ T cells sorted from spleen or lymph node cells, obtained before transplant. This sequence originates from a human donor who was the organ donor for an intestinal transplant. CDR3 in amino acids: CASSQEATPNQPQHF. The CDR3 region has the DNA TGCGCCAGCAGCCAAGAAGCCACTCCAAATCAGCCCCAGCATTTT.